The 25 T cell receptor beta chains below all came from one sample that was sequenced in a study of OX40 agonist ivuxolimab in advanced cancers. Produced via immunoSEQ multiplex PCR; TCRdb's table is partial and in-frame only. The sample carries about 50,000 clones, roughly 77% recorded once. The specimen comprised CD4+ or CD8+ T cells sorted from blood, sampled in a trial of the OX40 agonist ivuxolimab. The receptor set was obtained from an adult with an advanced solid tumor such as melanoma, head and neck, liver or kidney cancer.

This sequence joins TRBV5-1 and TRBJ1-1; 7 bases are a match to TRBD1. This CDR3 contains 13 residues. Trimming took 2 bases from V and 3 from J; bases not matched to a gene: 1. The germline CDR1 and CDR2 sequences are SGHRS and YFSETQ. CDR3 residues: CASSFTGDTEAFF. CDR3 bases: TGCGCCAGCAGCTTTACAGGGGACACTGAAGCTTTCTTT.

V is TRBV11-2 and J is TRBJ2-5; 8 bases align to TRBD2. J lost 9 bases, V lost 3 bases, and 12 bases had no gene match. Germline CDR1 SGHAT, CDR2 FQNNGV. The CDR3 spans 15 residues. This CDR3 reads CASSFTSGTDGAQYF. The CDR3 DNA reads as TGTGCCAGCAGCTTCACTAGCGGAACCGATGGGGCCCAGTACTTC.

The CDR3 protein is CATSTGLAGGGADTQYF. The CDR3 nucleotides read TGTGCCACCAGCACGGGACTAGCGGGAGGTGGGGCAGATACGCAGTATTTT. The chain links TRBV15 to TRBJ2-3, with 15 nucleotides matching TRBD2. There are 17 residues in the CDR3. The V gene end was trimmed by 4 bases and the J gene end by 4 bases; junction bases not matched to a gene: 6. Per the germline V gene, CDR1 is LNHNV and CDR2 is YYDKDF (reference sequence).

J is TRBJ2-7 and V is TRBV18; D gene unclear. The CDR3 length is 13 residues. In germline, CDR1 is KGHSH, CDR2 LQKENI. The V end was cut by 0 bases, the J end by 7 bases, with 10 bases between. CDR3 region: CASSPPLVYEQYF. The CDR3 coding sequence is TGTGCCAGCTCACCACCACTTGTATATGAGCAGTACTTC.

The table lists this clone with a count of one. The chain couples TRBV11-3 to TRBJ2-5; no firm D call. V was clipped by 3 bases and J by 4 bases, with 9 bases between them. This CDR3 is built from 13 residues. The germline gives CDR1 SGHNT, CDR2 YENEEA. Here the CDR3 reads CASSFWDGETQYF. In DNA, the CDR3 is TGTGCCAGCAGCTTTTGGGATGGAGAGACCCAGTACTTC.

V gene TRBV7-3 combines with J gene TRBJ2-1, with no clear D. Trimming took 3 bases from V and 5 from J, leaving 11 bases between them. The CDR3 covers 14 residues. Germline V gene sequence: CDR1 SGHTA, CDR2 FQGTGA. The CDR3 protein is CASSLSSSHNEQFF. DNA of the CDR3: TGTGCCAGCAGCTTGAGTTCTAGTCACAATGAGCAGTTCTTC.

CDR3: CASSLGTGSAEAFF. As DNA, the CDR3 is TGCGCCAGCAGCTTGGGGACTGGGAGTGCTGAAGCTTTCTTT. The V gene is TRBV5-1, the J gene TRBJ1-1, with D hard to call. Germline CDR1 SGHRS, CDR2 YFSETQ. The V and J ends lost 0 bases and 6 bases respectively, with 12 bases between them. The CDR3 runs 14 residues.

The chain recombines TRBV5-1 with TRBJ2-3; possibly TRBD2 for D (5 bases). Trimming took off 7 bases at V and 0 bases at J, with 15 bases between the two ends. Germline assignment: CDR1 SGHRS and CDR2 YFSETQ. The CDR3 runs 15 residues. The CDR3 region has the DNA TGCGCCAGCGGTAGAGGCCGGACTAGCACAGATACGCAGTATTTT. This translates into CASGRGRTSTDTQYF.

The CDR3 coding sequence is TGTGCCAGCAGCGTACTGACAGGAGACACTGAAGCTTTCTTT. Translating gives CASSVLTGDTEAFF. This chain joins TRBV9 and TRBJ1-1; tentatively, D is TRBD1 (6 bases). Trimming shortened V by 1 base and J by 3 bases, and 10 bases separated the two germline ends. Germline loops: CDR1 SGDLS, CDR2 YYNGEE. The CDR3 is made up of 14 amino acids. Full variable domain (outside the CDR3, taken from reference TRBV9 and TRBJ1-1): DSGVTQTPKHLITATGQRVTLRCSPRSGDLSVYWYQQSLDQGLQFLIQYYNGEERAKGNILERFSAQQFPDLHSELNLSSLELGDSALYFCASSVLTGDTEAFFGQGTRLTVV.

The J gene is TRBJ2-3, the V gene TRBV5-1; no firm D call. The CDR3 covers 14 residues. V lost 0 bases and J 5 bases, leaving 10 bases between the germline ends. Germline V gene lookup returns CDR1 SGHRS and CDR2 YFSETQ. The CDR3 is CASSLGPTRDTQYF. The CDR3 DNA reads TGCGCCAGCAGCTTGGGTCCGACTCGAGATACGCAGTATTTT.

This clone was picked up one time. The CDR3: CASSLTSGAAGNTIYF. In nucleotides, the CDR3 is TGTGCCAGCAGCTTAACTTCGGGGGCCGCTGGAAACACCATATATTTT. The chain uses TRBV7-6 and TRBJ1-3; perhaps TRBD1 as D (6 bases). The CDR3 spans 16 residues. Trimming pared 2 bases from V and 2 bases from J, leaving 13 bases between. Germline lookup yields CDR1 SGHVS and CDR2 FNYEAQ.

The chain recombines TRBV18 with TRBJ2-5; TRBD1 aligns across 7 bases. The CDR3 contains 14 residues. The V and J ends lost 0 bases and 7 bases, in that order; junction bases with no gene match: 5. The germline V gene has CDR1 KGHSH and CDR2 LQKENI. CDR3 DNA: TGTGCCAGCTCACCACCAGACAGGGTTGGGACCCAGTACTTC. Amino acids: CASSPPDRVGTQYF. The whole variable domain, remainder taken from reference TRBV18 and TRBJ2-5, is NAGVMQNPRHLVRRRGQEARLRCSPMKGHSHVYWYRQLPEEGLKFMVYLQKENIIDESGMPKERFSAEFPKEGPSILRIQQVVRGDSAAYFCASSPPDRVGTQYFGPGTRLLVL.

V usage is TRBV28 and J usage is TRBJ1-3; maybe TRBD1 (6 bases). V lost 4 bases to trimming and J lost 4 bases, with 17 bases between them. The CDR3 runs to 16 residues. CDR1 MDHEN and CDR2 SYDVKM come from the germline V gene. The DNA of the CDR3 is TGTGCCAGCAGTTCCCCGTGGACAGTCTCCGGAAACACCATATATTTT. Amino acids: CASSSPWTVSGNTIYF.

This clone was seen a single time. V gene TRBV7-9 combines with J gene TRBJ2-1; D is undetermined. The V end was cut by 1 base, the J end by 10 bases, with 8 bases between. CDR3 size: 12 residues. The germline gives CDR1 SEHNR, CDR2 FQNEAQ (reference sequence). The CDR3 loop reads CASSLDQPEQFF. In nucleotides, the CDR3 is TGTGCCAGCAGCTTAGACCAACCCGAGCAGTTCTTC.

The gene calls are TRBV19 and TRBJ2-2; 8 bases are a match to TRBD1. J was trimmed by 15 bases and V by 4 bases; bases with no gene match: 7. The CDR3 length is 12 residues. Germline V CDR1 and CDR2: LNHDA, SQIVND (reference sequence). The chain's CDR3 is CASSSRTGLVFF. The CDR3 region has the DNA TGTGCCAGTAGTAGCCGGACAGGGCTAGTGTTTTTT.

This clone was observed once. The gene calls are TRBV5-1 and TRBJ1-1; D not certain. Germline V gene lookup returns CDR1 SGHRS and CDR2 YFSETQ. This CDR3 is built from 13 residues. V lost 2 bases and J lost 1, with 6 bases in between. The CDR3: CASSLGRNTEAFF. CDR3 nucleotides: TGCGCCAGCAGCTTAGGACGGAACACTGAAGCTTTCTTT.

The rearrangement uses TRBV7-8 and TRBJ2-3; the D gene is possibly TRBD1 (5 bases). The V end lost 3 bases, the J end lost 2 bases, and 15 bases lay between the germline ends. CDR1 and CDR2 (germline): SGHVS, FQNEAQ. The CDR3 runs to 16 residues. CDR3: CASSLGLGVVTDTQYF. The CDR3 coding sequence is TGTGCCAGCAGCTTGGGCTTAGGGGTGGTCACAGATACGCAGTATTTT.

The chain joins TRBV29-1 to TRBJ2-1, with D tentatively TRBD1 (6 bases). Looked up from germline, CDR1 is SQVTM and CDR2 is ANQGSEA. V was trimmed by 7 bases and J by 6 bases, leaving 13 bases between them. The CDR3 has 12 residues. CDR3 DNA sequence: TGCAGCGCCGGGACAATGGTCAATGAGCAGTTCTTC. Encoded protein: CSAGTMVNEQFF.

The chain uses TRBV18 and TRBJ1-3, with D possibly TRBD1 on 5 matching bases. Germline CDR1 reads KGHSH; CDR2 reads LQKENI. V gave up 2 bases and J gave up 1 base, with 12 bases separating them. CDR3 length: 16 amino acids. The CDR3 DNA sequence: TGTGCCAGCTCACCATCGGGGCGTGGTTCTGGAAACACCATATATTTT. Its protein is CASSPSGRGSGNTIYF.

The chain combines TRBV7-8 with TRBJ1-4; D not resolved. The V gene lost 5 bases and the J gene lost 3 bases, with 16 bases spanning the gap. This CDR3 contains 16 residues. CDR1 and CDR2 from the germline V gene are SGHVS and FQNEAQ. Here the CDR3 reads CASSPGWMRANEKLFF. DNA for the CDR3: TGTGCCAGCAGCCCCGGGTGGATGAGGGCTAATGAAAAACTGTTTTTT.

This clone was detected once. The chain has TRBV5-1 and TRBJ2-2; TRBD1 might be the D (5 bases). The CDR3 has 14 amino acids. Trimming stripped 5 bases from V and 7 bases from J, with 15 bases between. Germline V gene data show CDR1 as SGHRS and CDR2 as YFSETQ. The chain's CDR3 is CASRGLSEIGELFF. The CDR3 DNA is TGCGCCAGCAGGGGGCTCTCTGAGATCGGGGAGCTGTTTTTT.

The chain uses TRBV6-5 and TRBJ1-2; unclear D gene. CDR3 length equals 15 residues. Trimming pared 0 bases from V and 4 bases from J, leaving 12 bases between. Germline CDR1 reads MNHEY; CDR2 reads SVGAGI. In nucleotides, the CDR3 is TGTGCCAGCAGTTACTCGGCCGGTGGAGCCTATGGCTACACCTTC. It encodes CASSYSAGGAYGYTF.

CDR3 loop: CASSPGGGPRDSPLHF. CDR3 nucleotide sequence: TGTGCCAGCAGTCCGGGAGGGGGCCCTCGTGATTCACCCCTCCACTTT. V gene TRBV27 combines with J gene TRBJ1-6, with 7 bases fitting TRBD1. CDR1 is MNHEY, CDR2 SMNVEV, per germline (reference sequence). The CDR3 length is 16 residues. With V trimmed by 5 bases and J by 8 bases, 12 bases remained unmatched.

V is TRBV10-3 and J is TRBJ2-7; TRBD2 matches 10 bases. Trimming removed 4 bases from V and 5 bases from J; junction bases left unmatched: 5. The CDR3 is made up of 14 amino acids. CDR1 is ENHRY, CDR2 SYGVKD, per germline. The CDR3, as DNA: TGTGCCATCAGTGGGGTAGCGGGGGGTAACGAGCAGTACTTC. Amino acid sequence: CAISGVAGGNEQYF.

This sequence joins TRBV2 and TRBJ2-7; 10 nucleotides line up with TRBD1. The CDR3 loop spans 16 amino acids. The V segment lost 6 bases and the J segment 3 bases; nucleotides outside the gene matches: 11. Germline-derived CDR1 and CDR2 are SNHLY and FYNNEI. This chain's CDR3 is CASRKDRGLSNYEQYF. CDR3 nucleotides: TGTGCCAGCAGGAAAGACAGGGGGCTTTCCAACTACGAGCAGTACTTC.